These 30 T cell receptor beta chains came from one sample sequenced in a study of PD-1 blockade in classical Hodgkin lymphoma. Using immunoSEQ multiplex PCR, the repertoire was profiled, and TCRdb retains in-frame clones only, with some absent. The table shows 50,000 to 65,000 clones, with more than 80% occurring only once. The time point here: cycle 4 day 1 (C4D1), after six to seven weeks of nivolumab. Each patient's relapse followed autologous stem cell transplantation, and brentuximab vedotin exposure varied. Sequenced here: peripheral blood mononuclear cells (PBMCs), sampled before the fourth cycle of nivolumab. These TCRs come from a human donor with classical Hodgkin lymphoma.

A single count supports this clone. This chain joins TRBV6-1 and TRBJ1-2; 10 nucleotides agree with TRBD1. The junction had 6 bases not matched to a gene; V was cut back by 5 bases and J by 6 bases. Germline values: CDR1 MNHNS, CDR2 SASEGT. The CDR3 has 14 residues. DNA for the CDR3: TGTGCCAGCAGTCCAGCGGGACAGGGGAATGGCTACACCTTC. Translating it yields CASSPAGQGNGYTF.

This chain's CDR3 is CATRSRAEAFF. CDR3 in DNA: TGTGCCACCCGGAGTAGGGCTGAAGCTTTCTTT. The genes are TRBV27 and TRBJ1-1; the D is unclear. The CDR3 extends over 11 amino acids. Looked up from germline, CDR1 is MNHEY and CDR2 is SMNVEV (reference sequence). Trimming stripped 10 bases from V and 6 bases from J, with 12 bases between.

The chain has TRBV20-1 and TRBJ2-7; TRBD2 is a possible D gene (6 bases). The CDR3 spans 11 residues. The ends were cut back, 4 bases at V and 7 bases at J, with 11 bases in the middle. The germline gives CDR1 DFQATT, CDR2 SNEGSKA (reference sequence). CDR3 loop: CSATGTGEQYF. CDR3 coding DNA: TGCAGTGCTACCGGGACTGGTGAGCAGTACTTC.

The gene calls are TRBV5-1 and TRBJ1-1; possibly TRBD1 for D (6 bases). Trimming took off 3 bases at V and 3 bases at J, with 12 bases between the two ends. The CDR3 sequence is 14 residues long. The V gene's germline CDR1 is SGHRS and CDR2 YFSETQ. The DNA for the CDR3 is TGCGCCAGCAGCTCGCTACAGGGAGACACTGAAGCTTTCTTT. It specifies CASSSLQGDTEAFF.

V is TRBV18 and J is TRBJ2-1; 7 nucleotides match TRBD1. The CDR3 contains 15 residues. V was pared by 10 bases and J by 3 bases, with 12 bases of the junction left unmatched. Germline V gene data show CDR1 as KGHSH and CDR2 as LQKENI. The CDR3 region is CAIPRLGQIYNEQFF. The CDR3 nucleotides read TGTGCCATCCCCCGGCTGGGACAGATCTACAATGAGCAGTTCTTC.

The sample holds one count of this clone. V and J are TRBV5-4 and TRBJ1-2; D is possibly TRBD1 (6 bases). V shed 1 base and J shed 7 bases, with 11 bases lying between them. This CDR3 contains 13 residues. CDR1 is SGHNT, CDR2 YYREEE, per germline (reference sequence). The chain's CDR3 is CASSLSQGGGYTF. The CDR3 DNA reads TGTGCCAGCAGCTTGTCACAGGGTGGTGGCTACACCTTC.

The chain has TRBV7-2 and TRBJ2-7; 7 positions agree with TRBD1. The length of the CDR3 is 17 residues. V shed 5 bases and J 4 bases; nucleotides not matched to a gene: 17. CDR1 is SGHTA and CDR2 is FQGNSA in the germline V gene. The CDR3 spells CASSKYKFRDSGYEQYF. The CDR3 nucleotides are TGTGCCAGCAGCAAATACAAGTTCCGGGACAGTGGGTACGAGCAGTACTTC.

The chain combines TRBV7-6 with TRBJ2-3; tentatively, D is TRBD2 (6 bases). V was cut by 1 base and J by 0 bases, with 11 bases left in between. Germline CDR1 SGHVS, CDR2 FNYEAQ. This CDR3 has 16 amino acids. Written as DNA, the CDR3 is TGTGCCAGCAGCTTAGGGTCCGCGGGGAGCACAGATACGCAGTATTTT. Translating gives CASSLGSAGSTDTQYF. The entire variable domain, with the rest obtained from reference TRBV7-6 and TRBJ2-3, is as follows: GAGVSQSPRYKVTKRGQDVALRCDPISGHVSLYWYRQALGQGPEFLTYFNYEAQQDKSGLPNDRFSAERPEGSISTLTIQRTEQRDSAMYRCASSLGSAGSTDTQYFGPGTRLTVL.

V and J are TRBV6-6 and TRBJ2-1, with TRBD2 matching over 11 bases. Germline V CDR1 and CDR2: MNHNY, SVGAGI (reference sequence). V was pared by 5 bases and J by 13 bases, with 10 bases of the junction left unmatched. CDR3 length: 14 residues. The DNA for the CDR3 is TGTGCCAGCAGTGGAGCTAGCGGGGGGCAGGTCCAGTTCTTC. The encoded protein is CASSGASGGQVQFF.

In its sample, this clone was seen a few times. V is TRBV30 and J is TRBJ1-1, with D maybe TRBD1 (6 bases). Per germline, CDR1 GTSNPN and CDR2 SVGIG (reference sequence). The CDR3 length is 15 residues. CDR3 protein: CVCWGGLEWDTEAFF. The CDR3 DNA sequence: TGTGTCTGCTGGGGGGGCCTTGAGTGGGACACTGAAGCTTTCTTT.

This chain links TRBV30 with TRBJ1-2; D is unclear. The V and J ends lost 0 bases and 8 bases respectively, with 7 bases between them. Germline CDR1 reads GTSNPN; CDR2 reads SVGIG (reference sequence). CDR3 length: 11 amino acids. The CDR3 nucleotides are TGTGCCTGGAGTGTACTACCAGGCTACACCTTC. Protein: CAWSVLPGYTF.

The CDR3 reads CAWSGPGSRNEQYF. The DNA of the CDR3 is TGTGCCTGGAGTGGCCCGGGGAGCAGGAACGAGCAGTACTTC. The chain has TRBV30 and TRBJ2-7, with D tentatively TRBD2 (5 bases). Trimming took 1 base from V and 5 from J, leaving 15 bases between them. This CDR3 comprises 14 residues. The germline CDR1 and CDR2 sequences are GTSNPN and SVGIG (reference sequence).

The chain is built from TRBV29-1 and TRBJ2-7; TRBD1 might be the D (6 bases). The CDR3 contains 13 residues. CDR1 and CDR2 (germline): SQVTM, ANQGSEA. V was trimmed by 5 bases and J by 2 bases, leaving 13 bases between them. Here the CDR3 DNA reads TGCAGCGTTAGATCGACAGGCGCCTACGAGCAGTACTTC. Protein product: CSVRSTGAYEQYF.

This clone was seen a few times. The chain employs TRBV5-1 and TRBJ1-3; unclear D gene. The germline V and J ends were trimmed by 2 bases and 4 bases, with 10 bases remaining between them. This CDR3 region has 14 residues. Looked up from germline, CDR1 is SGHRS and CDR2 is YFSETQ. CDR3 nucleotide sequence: TGCGCCAGCAGCTTAGGAGATAAGGGAAACACCATATATTTT. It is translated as CASSLGDKGNTIYF.

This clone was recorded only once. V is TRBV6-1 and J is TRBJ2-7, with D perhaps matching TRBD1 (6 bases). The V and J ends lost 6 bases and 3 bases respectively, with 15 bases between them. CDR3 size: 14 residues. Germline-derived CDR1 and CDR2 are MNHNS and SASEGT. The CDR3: CASRETGNHYEQYF. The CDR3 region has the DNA TGTGCCAGCAGGGAAACAGGGAACCACTACGAGCAGTACTTC.

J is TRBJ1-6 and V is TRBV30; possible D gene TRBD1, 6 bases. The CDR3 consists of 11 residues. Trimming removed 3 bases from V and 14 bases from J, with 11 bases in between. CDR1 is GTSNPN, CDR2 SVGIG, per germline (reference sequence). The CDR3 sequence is CAWRQGSALHF. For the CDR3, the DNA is TGTGCCTGGAGACAGGGTAGCGCCCTCCACTTT. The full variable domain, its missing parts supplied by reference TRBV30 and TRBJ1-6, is SQTIHQWPATLVQPVGSPLSLECTVEGTSNPNLYWYRQAAGRGLQLLFYSVGIGQISSEVPQNLSASRPQDRQFILSSKKLLLSDSGFYLCAWRQGSALHFGNGTRLTVT.

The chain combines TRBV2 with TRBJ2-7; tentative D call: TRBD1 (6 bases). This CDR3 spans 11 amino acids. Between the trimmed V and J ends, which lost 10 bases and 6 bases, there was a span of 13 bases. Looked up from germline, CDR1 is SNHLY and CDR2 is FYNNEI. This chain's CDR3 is CATQGGGEQYF. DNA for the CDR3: TGTGCCACACAGGGTGGAGGCGAGCAGTACTTC.

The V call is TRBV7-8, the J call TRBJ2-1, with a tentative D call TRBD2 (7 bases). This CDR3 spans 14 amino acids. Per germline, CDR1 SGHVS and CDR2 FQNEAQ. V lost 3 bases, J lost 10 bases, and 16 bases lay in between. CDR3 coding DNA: TGTGCCAGCAGCTTGGGGCGGGGGCCGAGAGAGCAGTTCTTC. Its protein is CASSLGRGPREQFF.

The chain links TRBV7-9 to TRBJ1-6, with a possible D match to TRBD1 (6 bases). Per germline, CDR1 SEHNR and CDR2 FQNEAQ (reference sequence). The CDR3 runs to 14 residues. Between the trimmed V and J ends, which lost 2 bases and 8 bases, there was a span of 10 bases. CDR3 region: CASSLWGLDSPLHF. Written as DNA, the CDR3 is TGTGCCAGCAGCTTATGGGGGCTGGATTCACCCCTCCACTTT.

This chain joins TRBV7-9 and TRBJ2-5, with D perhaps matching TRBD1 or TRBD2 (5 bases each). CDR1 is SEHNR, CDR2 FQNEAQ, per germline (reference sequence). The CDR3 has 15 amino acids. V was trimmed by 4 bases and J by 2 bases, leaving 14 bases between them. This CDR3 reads CASSSPGAAQETQYF. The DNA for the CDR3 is TGTGCCAGCAGCTCCCCCGGGGCAGCTCAAGAGACCCAGTACTTC.

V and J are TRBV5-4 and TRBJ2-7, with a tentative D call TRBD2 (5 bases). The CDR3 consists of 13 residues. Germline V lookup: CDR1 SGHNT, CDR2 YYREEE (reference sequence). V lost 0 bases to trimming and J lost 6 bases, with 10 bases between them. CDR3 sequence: CASSLGTSREQYF. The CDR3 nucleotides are TGTGCCAGCAGCTTGGGGACTTCTCGCGAGCAGTACTTC. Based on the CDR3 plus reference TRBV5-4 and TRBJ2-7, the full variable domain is ETGVTQSPTHLIKTRGQQVTLRCSSQSGHNTVSWYQQALGQGPQFIFQYYREEENGRGNFPPRFSGLQFPNYSSELNVNALELDDSALYLCASSLGTSREQYFGPGTRLTVT.

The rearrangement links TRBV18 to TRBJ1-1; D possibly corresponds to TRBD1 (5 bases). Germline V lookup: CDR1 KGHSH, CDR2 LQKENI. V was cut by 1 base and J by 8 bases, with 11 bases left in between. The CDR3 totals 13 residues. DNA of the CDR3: TGTGCCAGCTCACCACTAGACTCAGGGGAAGCTTTCTTT. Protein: CASSPLDSGEAFF.

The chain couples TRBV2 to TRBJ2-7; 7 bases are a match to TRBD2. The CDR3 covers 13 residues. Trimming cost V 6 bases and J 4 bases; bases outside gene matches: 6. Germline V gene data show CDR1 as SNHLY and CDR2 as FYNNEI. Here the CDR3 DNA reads TGTGCCAGCAGCGGAGGGGAGGGATACGAGCAGTACTTC. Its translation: CASSGGEGYEQYF.

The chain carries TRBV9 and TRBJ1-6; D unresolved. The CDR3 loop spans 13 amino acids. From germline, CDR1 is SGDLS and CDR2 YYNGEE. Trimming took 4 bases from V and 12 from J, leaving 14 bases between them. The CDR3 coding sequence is TGTGCCAGCAGCTCCCGCCTTGGGGAACCCCTCCACTTT. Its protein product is CASSSRLGEPLHF. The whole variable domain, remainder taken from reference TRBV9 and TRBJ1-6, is DSGVTQTPKHLITATGQRVTLRCSPRSGDLSVYWYQQSLDQGLQFLIQYYNGEERAKGNILERFSAQQFPDLHSELNLSSLELGDSALYFCASSSRLGEPLHFGNGTRLTVT.

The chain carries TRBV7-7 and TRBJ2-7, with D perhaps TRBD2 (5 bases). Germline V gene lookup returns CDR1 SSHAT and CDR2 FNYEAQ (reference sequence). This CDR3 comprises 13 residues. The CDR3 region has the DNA TGTGCTCCTCGTAGCTCCTCGGGGTACGAGCAGTACTTC. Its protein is CAPRSSSGYEQYF. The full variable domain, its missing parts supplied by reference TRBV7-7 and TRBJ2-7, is GAGVSQSPRYKVTKRGQDVTLRCDPISSHATLYWYQQALGQGPEFLTYFNYEAQPDKSGLPSDRFSAERPEGSISTLTIQRTEQRDSAMYRCAPRSSSGYEQYFGPGTRLTVT.

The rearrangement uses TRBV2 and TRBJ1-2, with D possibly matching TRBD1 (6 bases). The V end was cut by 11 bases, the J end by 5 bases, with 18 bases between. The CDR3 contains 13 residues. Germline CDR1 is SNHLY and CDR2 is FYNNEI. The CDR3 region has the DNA TGTGCCTTCGGATCGGGGGCGGATTATGGCTACACCTTC. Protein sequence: CAFGSGADYGYTF.

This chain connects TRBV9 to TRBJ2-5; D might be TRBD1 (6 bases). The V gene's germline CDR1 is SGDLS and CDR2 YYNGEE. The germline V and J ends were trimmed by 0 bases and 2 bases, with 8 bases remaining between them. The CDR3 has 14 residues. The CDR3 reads CASSVVGTQETQYF. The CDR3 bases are TGTGCCAGCAGCGTAGTGGGGACACAAGAGACCCAGTACTTC.

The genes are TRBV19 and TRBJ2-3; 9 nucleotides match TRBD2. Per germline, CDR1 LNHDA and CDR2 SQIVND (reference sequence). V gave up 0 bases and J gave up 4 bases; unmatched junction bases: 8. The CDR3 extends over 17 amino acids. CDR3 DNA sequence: TGTGCCAGTAGTATAGATCGGGCTAGCGGGGCCCCAGATACGCAGTATTTT. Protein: CASSIDRASGAPDTQYF.

Here the CDR3 DNA reads TGTGCCAGTAGCCAGTCCTCTACCGACACTGAAGCTTTCTTT. Translating gives CASSQSSTDTEAFF. The genes are TRBV19 and TRBJ1-1; D gene uncertain. Germline values: CDR1 LNHDA, CDR2 SQIVND (reference sequence). Deletions cut 6 bases from V and 3 bases from J, with 14 bases between. The CDR3 sequence is 14 residues long.

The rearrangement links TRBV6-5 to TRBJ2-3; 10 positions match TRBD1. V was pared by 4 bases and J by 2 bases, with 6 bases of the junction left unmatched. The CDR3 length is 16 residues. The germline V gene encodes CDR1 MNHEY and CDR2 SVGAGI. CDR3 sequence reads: CASSSRQGAFTDTQYF. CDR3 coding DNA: TGTGCCAGCAGTTCAAGACAGGGGGCATTCACAGATACGCAGTATTTT.